This is a list of T cell receptor beta chains from one sample in a study of regulatory T cells in long-lasting Graves disease. TCRdb redid the calling of the multiplex PCR reads with MiXCR, one entry per CDR3 protein. This sample has about 450,000 distinct CDR3 sequences, with 11% to 15% found just once. The same specimen was also included in a second study, on T cells in Graves' hyperthyroidism and ophthalmopathy.

Sequenced here: peripheral blood mononuclear cells (PBMCs), sampled at new diagnosis, from a patient treated with antithyroid drugs. The receptors shown here come from a woman aged 45-59 years with Graves disease. Each CDR3 is given with its conserved first and last residue. D genes are given only for firm matches. Size tells how often a clone was seen (once, few, many) or the class of an expanded clone, and some rows leave it out.

V	D	size	J	DNA	CDR3
TRBV11-2	NA	many	TRBJ2-1	TGTGCCAGCAGCTTGATGACTAGTACCCATGAGCAGTTCTTC	CASSLMTSTHEQFF
TRBV28	TRBD1	NA	TRBJ1-2	TGTGCCAGCAGTGCCTGGACAGGGGATGGCTACACCTTC	CASSAWTGDGYTF
TRBV2	TRBD1	few	TRBJ1-3	TGTGCCAGCGCGGACAGGTCCGGCTCTGGAAACACCATATATTTT	CASADRSGSGNTIYF
TRBV10-3	TRBD2	many	TRBJ2-7	TGTGCCATCAGTGAGAAGCTAGCGGGAGATTCCTACGAGCAGTACTTC	CAISEKLAGDSYEQYF
TRBV10-2	TRBD2	many	TRBJ2-7	TGCGCCAGCAGTGAGGCAGTAGCGGGGGACTACGAGCAGTACTTC	CASSEAVAGDYEQYF
TRBV10-2	TRBD1	NA	TRBJ1-5	TGCGCCAGTCGAGCCGGGACAGCAAATCAGCCCCAGCATTTT	CASRAGTANQPQHF
TRBV12-3/TRBV12-4	NA	many	TRBJ2-3	TGTGCCAGCAGTTTTGTTTCCTCAGATACGCAGTATTTT	CASSFVSSDTQYF
TRBV28	TRBD1	many	TRBJ1-1	TGTGCCAGCAGTTCGTTCGACAGGGGGAACACTGAAGCTTTCTTT	CASSSFDRGNTEAFF
TRBV7-9	NA	few	TRBJ2-7	TGTGCCAGCAGCTACCCCGGGACACCCTACGAGCAGTACTTC	CASSYPGTPYEQYF
TRBV6-9	TRBD1	many	TRBJ2-7	TGTGCCAGCAGTTATGGAAAACAGGGGGCCTACGAGCAGTACTTC	CASSYGKQGAYEQYF
TRBV19	TRBD1	few	TRBJ2-1	TGTGCCAGTAGTATGGATCAGGGGGCTTTATACAATGAGCAGTTCTTC	CASSMDQGALYNEQFF
TRBV4-1	TRBD2	few	TRBJ2-7	TGCGCCAGCAGCCAAGTGCGGGAGAGCTGGTACGAGCAGTACTTC	CASSQVRESWYEQYF
TRBV4-1	NA	NA	TRBJ1-5	TGCGCCAGCAGAGGGGATAGTAGTTACAATCAGCCCCAGCATTTT	CASRGDSSYNQPQHF
TRBV2	NA	many	TRBJ2-4	TGTGCCAGCAGTGTGGAGTTTACCAAAAACATTCAGTACTTC	CASSVEFTKNIQYF
TRBV28	NA	few	TRBJ2-5	TGTGCCAGCAGTTTACCGAAACAAGAGACCCAGTACTTC	CASSLPKQETQYF
TRBV5-1	TRBD2	NA	TRBJ2-2	TGCGCCAGCAGACCTGCCGGGACTAACACCGGGGAGCTGCTTTTT	CASRPAGTNTGELLF
TRBV13	TRBD2	NA	TRBJ2-7	TGTGCCAGCAGTTTTACTAGCGGGGCCTCCTACGAGCAGTACTTC	CASSFTSGASYEQYF
TRBV20-1	NA	NA	TRBJ1-5	TGCAGTGCTAGAGATAGCAGGGTTGACAGCAATCAGCCCCAGCATTTT	CSARDSRVDSNQPQHF
TRBV5-1	NA	few	TRBJ2-3	TGCGCCAGCAGCTTGGTCGGTACGGAGGGGGATACGCAGTATTTT	CASSLVGTEGDTQYF
TRBV5-1	NA	NA	TRBJ1-6	TGCGCCAGCAGCTTGGAAGGGGGAGACAATTCACCCCTCCACTTT	CASSLEGGDNSPLHF
TRBV19	NA	few	TRBJ2-1	TGTGCCAGTAGTATTTCGCCCCTAGCTCGTGAGCAGTTCTTC	CASSISPLAREQFF
TRBV27	NA	many	TRBJ1-1	TGTGCCAGCAGTTTACTCGACAGGCGCACTGAAGCTTTCTTT	CASSLLDRRTEAFF
TRBV5-1	NA	many	TRBJ1-4	TGTGCCAGCAGCTTGGGCAGCAATGAAAAACTGTTTTTT	CASSLGSNEKLFF
TRBV6-1	TRBD1	NA	TRBJ2-1	TGTGCCAGCAGGCAGGGGGAATTCGACAATGAGCAGTTCTTC	CASRQGEFDNEQFF
TRBV28	TRBD1	many	TRBJ2-7	TGTGCCAGCAGTCAAGGACAGGGTGGCTACGAGCAGTACTTC	CASSQGQGGYEQYF
TRBV30	TRBD2	many	TRBJ2-1	TGTGCCTGGAGCTCCGGACTAGCGGGAGTAGGTGAGCAGTTCTTC	CAWSSGLAGVGEQFF
TRBV10-1	NA	NA	TRBJ1-2	TGCGCCAGCAGTGAGTCGGGGGCCGGGAGAGGCTACACCTTC	CASSESGAGRGYTF
TRBV28	NA	NA	TRBJ2-2	TGTGCCAGCAGTCCGCTATATGGCCCCACCCGGCGGGAGCTGTTTTTT	CASSPLYGPTRRELFF
TRBV2	NA	many	TRBJ1-1	TGTGCCAGCAGTGAATTTGATTACATGAACACTGAAGCTTTCTTT	CASSEFDYMNTEAFF
TRBV28	NA	many	TRBJ2-7	TGTGCCAGCAGTTTAAGTTCCGGGCTAAGATACTACGAGCAGTACTTC	CASSLSSGLRYYEQYF
TRBV5-1	TRBD1	many	TRBJ1-1	TGCGCCAGCAGCCCGGGACAGGCACTGAACACTGAAGCTTTCTTT	CASSPGQALNTEAFF
TRBV6-1	NA	NA	TRBJ2-2	TGTGCCAGCCAATTAGAGTCCTACACCGGGGAGCTGTTTTTT	CASQLESYTGELFF
TRBV7-8	NA	few	TRBJ1-6	TGTGCCAGCAGCTTAATCCGAGGGGTGTTAGGGCATTCACCCCTCCACTTT	CASSLIRGVLGHSPLHF
TRBV5-4	NA	few	TRBJ1-6	TGTGCCAGCAGCATCCCCGGGACGAATAATTCACCCCTCCACTTT	CASSIPGTNNSPLHF
TRBV2	TRBD1	many	TRBJ1-1	TGTGCCAGCAGTGGGGCCGGACAGGGGGGCGCTTTCTTT	CASSGAGQGGAFF
TRBV28	NA	many	TRBJ1-3	TGTGCCAGCAGTTCCTTCCCCGCAGTAAGGTCTGGAAACACCATATATTTT	CASSSFPAVRSGNTIYF
TRBV28	TRBD2	many	TRBJ2-7	TGTGCCAGCTCGGAGGCTCTAGCGGGAGGCTACGAGCAGTACTTC	CASSEALAGGYEQYF
TRBV28	NA	once	TRBJ1-2	TGTGCCAGCAGTTTACGCAGGCCGGCCGCTGGCTACATCTTC	CASSLRRPAAGYIF
TRBV20-1	NA	many	TRBJ1-1	TGCAGTGCTGATGGGCAGGGCAACACTGAAGCTTTCTTT	CSADGQGNTEAFF
TRBV10-3	TRBD1	NA	TRBJ2-5	TGTGCCATCAGTGACCCGGACAGGGTGATCGAGACCCAGTACTTC	CAISDPDRVIETQYF
TRBV28	TRBD1	many	TRBJ2-7	TGTGCCAGCAGTAAGGGACAGCCGACCATGTCCGGGTCCTACGAGCAGTACTTC	CASSKGQPTMSGSYEQYF
TRBV18	NA	NA	TRBJ2-1	TGTGCCAGCTCACCCCCATGGCGCGCTATCCCTAATGAGCAGTTCTTC	CASSPPWRAIPNEQFF
TRBV4-1	NA	NA	TRBJ2-4	TGCGCCAGCAGCCAAGAGAGCGGAGGGCTGACCAAAAACATTCAGTACTTC	CASSQESGGLTKNIQYF
TRBV7-9	TRBD1	NA	TRBJ2-4	TGTGCCAGCAGCAACTGGTCGGCAGGGGGCGAAAACATTCAGTACTTC	CASSNWSAGGENIQYF
TRBV3-1	TRBD2	many	TRBJ2-4	TGTGCCAGCAGCCAAGAGAGGATAGCGGGAGCCAAAAACATTCAGTACTTC	CASSQERIAGAKNIQYF
TRBV28	NA	NA	TRBJ2-7	TGTGCCAGCAGGGGGGACGAGCAGTGCTTC	CASRGDEQCF
TRBV27	TRBD2	many	TRBJ2-7	TGTGCCAGCATGTGGACCGGGACTAGCGGGTTTTCGGGCTACGAGCAGTACTTC	CASMWTGTSGFSGYEQYF
TRBV13	NA	NA	TRBJ2-7	TGTGCCAGCAGCGCGCCCGGGAAAACCTACGAGCAGTACTTC	CASSAPGKTYEQYF
TRBV24-1	NA	few	TRBJ1-5	TGTGCCACCAGTGATTTGGACAGTAATCAGCCCCAGCATTTT	CATSDLDSNQPQHF
TRBV24-1	TRBD1	many	TRBJ2-1	TGTGCCACCAGTGAGCCCGGGACAGGGGAGATTAATGAGCAGTTCTTC	CATSEPGTGEINEQFF
TRBV4-1	NA	few	TRBJ2-7	TGCGCCAGCAGCCAAGATCTAACACTCTCCTACGAGCAGTACTTC	CASSQDLTLSYEQYF
TRBV2	TRBD1	many	TRBJ2-5	TGTGCCAGCAGTAGGACAGGGGAGACCCAGTACTTC	CASSRTGETQYF
TRBV28	TRBD2	many	TRBJ2-1	TGTGCCAGCAGTGTAGCGGGAGGGAACTACAATGAGCAGTTCTTC	CASSVAGGNYNEQFF
TRBV25-1	NA	NA	TRBJ2-1	TGTGCCAGCAGCCCCGGTGGGGGGTTGAACAATGAGCAGTTCTTC	CASSPGGGLNNEQFF
TRBV9	NA	once	TRBJ2-6	TGTGCCAGCAGCGCGCCGGCTGGGGCCAACGTCCTGACTTTC	CASSAPAGANVLTF